Listed here are 25 T cell receptor beta chains from one sample, sequenced in a study of beta chain features in type 1 diabetes (dated by TCRdb to 2016 to 2019). Receptor libraries were prepared by the immunoSEQ multiplex PCR assay. All of the isolated RNA was reverse transcribed with the High Capacity cDNA Reverse Transcription Kit, so expressed TCRB transcripts were sequenced. What TCRdb holds here is the immuneACCESS table cut down to in-frame rearrangements. Part of the clones is not present; checked against another copy, under half of the missing clones reflect an unresolved V gene, and the others are unexplained. The sample records 300,000 to 450,000 clones, about 20% of which are singletons. The ten largest account for approximately 0.043% of the sample. What was sequenced was naive CD4+ T cells from blood. Reading the label with the study, this specimen's cell subset or site is: true naive CD4+ T cells. The receptors were gathered from a woman between 18 and 29 years old in good health.

This clone was observed a few times. The chain has TRBV30 and TRBJ1-5; possibly TRBD1 for D (5 bases). The CDR3 spans 13 residues. The germline V gene has CDR1 GTSNPN and CDR2 SVGIG (reference sequence). V shed 5 bases and J shed 0 bases, with 8 bases lying between them. The CDR3 DNA reads TGTGCCTGGGCAGGGAATAGCAATCAGCCCCAGCATTTT. It translates to CAWAGNSNQPQHF.

The chain has TRBV29-1 and TRBJ1-1, with D possibly matching TRBD1 (6 bases). Germline V gene lookup returns CDR1 SQVTM and CDR2 ANQGSEA. The V end was cut by 3 bases, the J end by 6 bases, with 11 bases between. This CDR3 is built from 12 residues. The CDR3 DNA reads TGCAGCGTTGAGGGTGAGGGGGCTGAAGCTTTCTTT. It specifies CSVEGEGAEAFF. Full variable domain (outside the CDR3, taken from reference TRBV29-1 and TRBJ1-1): SAVISQKPSRDICQRGTSLTIQCQVDSQVTMMFWYRQQPGQSLTLIATANQGSEATYESGFVIDKFPISRPNLTFSTLTVSNMSPEDSSIYLCSVEGEGAEAFFGQGTRLTVV.

On this clone: Other DNA sequences in the sample encode the same CDR3. The chain is built from TRBV29-1 and TRBJ1-1, with TRBD1 as a possible D gene (6 bases). The V end was cut by 7 bases, the J end by 0 bases, with 9 bases between. Germline V gives CDR1 SQVTM, CDR2 ANQGSEA. This CDR3 comprises 12 residues. CDR3 bases: TGCAGCGCGGGGGGGCTGAACACTGAAGCTTTCTTT. Protein product: CSAGGLNTEAFF.

This clone has only one observation. CDR3 nucleotide sequence: TGTGCCAGCTCACCAGGAGCAACTAATGAAAAACTGTTTTTT. Translating gives CASSPGATNEKLFF. The rearrangement links TRBV18 to TRBJ1-4; D is unclear. CDR1 KGHSH and CDR2 LQKENI come from the germline V gene. This CDR3 has 14 amino acids. V was pared by 2 bases and J by 0 bases, with 4 bases between.

This chain connects TRBV5-1 to TRBJ1-3; TRBD1 aligns across 7 bases. The CDR3 extends over 15 amino acids. CDR1 is SGHRS and CDR2 is YFSETQ in the germline V gene. V trimming: 3 bases; J trimming: 0 bases; junction bases outside the gene matches: 3. The CDR3 protein is CASSWAGGSGNTIYF. CDR3 sequence (DNA): TGCGCCAGCAGCTGGGCAGGGGGCTCTGGAAACACCATATATTTT.

The gene calls are TRBV30 and TRBJ2-1, with D tentatively TRBD1 (5 bases). V dropped 1 base and J dropped 4 bases, with 8 bases sitting between them. This CDR3 has 13 residues. Germline V gene sequence: CDR1 GTSNPN, CDR2 SVGIG (reference sequence). The CDR3 region is CAWSEQEYNEQFF. The CDR3, as DNA: TGTGCCTGGAGTGAACAGGAATACAATGAGCAGTTCTTC.

In this sample, this clone turned up a few times. CDR3 sequence: CAISEGPGVSYEQYF. Here the CDR3 DNA reads TGTGCCATCAGTGAGGGGCCGGGGGTCTCCTACGAGCAGTACTTC. This chain connects TRBV10-3 to TRBJ2-7; a possible D gene is TRBD2 (6 bases). Trimming pared 2 bases from V and 0 bases from J, leaving 11 bases between. There are 15 residues in the CDR3. Germline V gene sequence: CDR1 ENHRY, CDR2 SYGVKD.

This clone appeared a few times. This sequence joins TRBV5-6 and TRBJ1-6; 9 bases are shared with TRBD1. CDR1 is SGHDT and CDR2 is YYEEEE in the germline V gene. The CDR3 runs 14 residues. V shed 4 bases, J shed 13 bases, and the junction held 9 bases outside the gene matches. The CDR3 region is CASSTPGQGFPLHF. Written as DNA, the CDR3 is TGTGCCAGCAGCACGCCGGGACAGGGATTCCCCCTCCACTTT.

There are a few counts of this clone. The chain carries TRBV4-3 and TRBJ1-4; perhaps TRBD1 as D (5 bases). The V and J ends lost 4 bases and 0 bases respectively, with 9 bases between them. This CDR3 has 15 residues. Germline V gene sequence: CDR1 LGHNA, CDR2 YSLEER. The CDR3 sequence: CASSPQTATNEKLFF. The CDR3 DNA is TGCGCCAGCAGCCCACAGACAGCAACTAATGAAAAACTGTTTTTT.

The chain joins TRBV5-4 to TRBJ2-1; D possibly corresponds to TRBD1 (5 bases). Trimming stripped 0 bases from V and 6 bases from J, with 13 bases between. CDR1 is SGHNT and CDR2 is YYREEE in the germline V gene (reference sequence). CDR3 length: 15 amino acids. CDR3 sequence: CASSLGGGASNEQFF. CDR3 DNA sequence: TGTGCCAGCAGCTTGGGGGGCGGAGCCTCCAATGAGCAGTTCTTC.

The rearrangement joins TRBV19 to TRBJ2-3; 13 bases map to TRBD2. Trimming removed 8 bases from V and 3 bases from J; junction bases left unmatched: 2. Germline V CDR1 and CDR2: LNHDA, SQIVND (reference sequence). The CDR3 length is 14 residues. Here the CDR3 reads CASRTSGGTDTQYF. The CDR3 nucleotides read TGTGCCAGTCGGACTAGCGGGGGTACAGATACGCAGTATTTT.

Points on this clone: The junction shows a germline mismatch at one end, possibly a read error. The gene calls are TRBV30 and TRBJ1-1; D is unresolved. Germline V gene lookup returns CDR1 GTSNPN and CDR2 SVGIG (reference sequence). The CDR3 spans 14 residues. In DNA, the CDR3 is TGTGCCTGGAGTGTACTACCGAACTTAAAAGAAGGTTTCTTT. It is translated as CAWSVLPNLKEGFF.

The gene calls are TRBV6-4 and TRBJ2-2, with 7 bases matching TRBD1. Germline values: CDR1 MRHNA, CDR2 SNTAGT. V dropped 2 bases and J dropped 7; count of bases not matched to a gene: 4. The CDR3 sequence is 14 residues long. The CDR3 DNA reads as TGTGCCAGCAGTGACGACAGGGCCGGCGGGGAGCTGTTTTTT. It is translated as CASSDDRAGGELFF.

The chain links TRBV9 to TRBJ2-3; weak D call: TRBD1 (6 bases). Trimming pared 0 bases from V and 3 bases from J, leaving 14 bases between. The CDR3 extends over 16 amino acids. Germline CDR1 and CDR2: SGDLS and YYNGEE. Here the CDR3 DNA reads TGTGCCAGCAGCGTAGCTCAGGGAAGGGGGACAGATACGCAGTATTTT. Translation gives CASSVAQGRGTDTQYF.

The rearrangement uses TRBV5-4 and TRBJ1-1, with 8 bases identical to TRBD1. V shed 0 bases, J shed 9 bases, and the junction held 10 bases outside the gene matches. The CDR3 runs 15 residues. CDR1 and CDR2 (germline): SGHNT, YYREEE (reference sequence). Written as DNA, the CDR3 is TGTGCCAGCAGCTTGGGGGGGAGACAGGGGTCCCAAGCTTTCTTT. It specifies CASSLGGRQGSQAFF.

The chain couples TRBV4-1 to TRBJ2-7; maybe TRBD2 (6 bases). In germline, CDR1 is MGHRA, CDR2 YSYEKL. V was pared by 4 bases and J by 4 bases, with 17 bases between. The CDR3 runs to 15 residues. The CDR3 sequence is CASSRSGGMEYEQYF. Written as DNA, the CDR3 is TGCGCCAGCAGCCGAAGTGGCGGGATGGAGTACGAGCAGTACTTC.

The chain carries TRBV7-9 and TRBJ1-5; 7 bases fit TRBD1. The CDR3 is made up of 16 amino acids. CDR1 and CDR2 (germline): SEHNR, FQNEAQ (reference sequence). V dropped 1 base and J dropped 4; count of bases not matched to a gene: 7. For the CDR3, the DNA is TGTGCCAGCAGCTTAGGGGCGGGACAGCCAAATCAGCCCCAGCATTTT. This sequence encodes CASSLGAGQPNQPQHF.

Only a few counts were recorded for this clone. The chain joins TRBV6-6 to TRBJ2-7; 15 nucleotides agree with TRBD2. Germline CDR1 reads MNHNY; CDR2 reads SVGAGI (reference sequence). The CDR3 sequence is 15 residues long. J gave up 4 bases and V 5 bases, and 3 bases lay outside the gene matches. In DNA, the CDR3 is TGTGCCAGCAGTCCCGGGACTAGCGGGGGGTACGAGCAGTACTTC. This gives the protein CASSPGTSGGYEQYF.

This clone was picked up a small number of times. The genes are TRBV6-5 and TRBJ1-2, with D possibly TRBD1 on 5 matching bases. Germline CDR1 reads MNHEY; CDR2 reads SVGAGI. This CDR3 has 15 amino acids. Trimming left V 4 bases short and J 7 bases short, with 19 bases between. The CDR3 loop is CASSSAGEGRGGYTF. The CDR3 DNA reads TGTGCCAGCAGTTCCGCGGGGGAGGGTCGGGGTGGCTACACCTTC.

The chain joins TRBV5-1 to TRBJ2-1; 9 positions agree with TRBD2. The germline gives CDR1 SGHRS, CDR2 YFSETQ. J was trimmed by 1 base and V by 3 bases; bases with no gene match: 8. The CDR3 totals 17 residues. The CDR3 spells CASSSTASGASYNEQFF. DNA of the CDR3: TGCGCCAGCAGCTCGACCGCTAGCGGGGCATCCTACAATGAGCAGTTCTTC.

This clone was counted once. Other DNA sequences in the same sample also yield this CDR3. The V and J genes are TRBV20-1 and TRBJ1-2, with a possible D match to TRBD1 (6 bases). The CDR3 covers 10 residues. CDR1 is DFQATT and CDR2 is SNEGSKA in the germline V gene (reference sequence). V was cut by 5 bases and J by 8 bases, with 9 bases left in between. CDR3: CSAPQGGYTF. The DNA of the CDR3 is TGCAGTGCTCCTCAGGGGGGCTACACCTTC.

The chain combines TRBV7-9 with TRBJ2-5; possibly TRBD2 for D (6 bases). Trimming removed 4 bases at V and 5 bases at J, with 14 bases between. The CDR3 length is 14 residues. Germline CDR1 is SEHNR and CDR2 is FQNEAQ (reference sequence). The CDR3 is CASSSPGTFETQYF. As DNA, the CDR3 is TGTGCCAGCAGCTCCCCCGGGACTTTCGAGACCCAGTACTTC.

This clone was counted a few times. The chain carries TRBV6-5 and TRBJ2-7; possible D gene TRBD2, 5 bases. V gave up 0 bases and J gave up 3 bases, with 12 bases separating them. The CDR3 spans 15 residues. Germline CDR1 is MNHEY and CDR2 is SVGAGI. The CDR3 DNA reads as TGTGCCAGCAGTTACTCGGCACAAGACTACTACGAGCAGTACTTC. It translates to CASSYSAQDYYEQYF.

There are a few counts of this clone. This chain uses TRBV11-2 with TRBJ1-2; D ambiguous. CDR1 and CDR2 (germline): SGHAT, FQNNGV. The V gene lost 3 bases and the J gene lost 0 bases, with 8 bases spanning the gap. This CDR3 has 14 amino acids. CDR3 nucleotides: TGTGCCAGCAGCTTCTTACAGACTAACTATGGCTACACCTTC. Translation gives CASSFLQTNYGYTF.

This clone was counted only a few times. The V call is TRBV4-1, the J call TRBJ2-1; TRBD2 agrees at 9 bases. J was trimmed by 8 bases and V by 5 bases; bases with no gene match: 13. Germline assignment: CDR1 MGHRA and CDR2 YSYEKL. This CDR3 comprises 16 residues. The CDR3 DNA follows: TGCGCCAGCAGCTTTAAGGCTGCGGGAGGGGAGGATGAGCAGTTCTTC. Encoded protein: CASSFKAAGGEDEQFF.